This T cell receptor (beta chain) comes out of a study of T cell repertoires in cytomegalovirus infection. Trimming removed 5 bases at V and 0 bases at J, with 11 bases between. This CDR3 region has 15 residues. Germline V gives CDR1 MNHEY, CDR2 SVGEGT. TCRdb analysed the reads with MiXCR anew, one entry per CDR3 protein. The sample lists under 350,000 distinct CDR3 sequences, roughly 9.5% occurring once. The TCR originated in a human donor in good health (CMV status not recorded). Some clones in this sample may be carry-over from other donors' samples. The specimen was PBMCs. The rearrangement uses TRBV6-2 or TRBV6-3 and TRBJ1-5; D may be TRBD1 (6 bases). CDR3 residues: CASSRQAYSNQPQHF. CDR3 bases: TGTGCCAGCAGTAGACAGGCTTATAGCAATCAGCCCCAGCATTTT.